This TCR beta chain was retrieved from a study of cytomegalovirus exposure and HLA in healthy donors. Germline V CDR1 and CDR2: MNHEY, SVGAGI. The CDR3 sequence is 13 residues long. V lost 7 bases, J lost 0 bases, and 9 bases lay in between. The count of this clone is one. Its antigen remains unidentified. At the time of sampling, donors were nominally healthy, though unrecorded immune exposures were likely. A multiplex PCR was run with 60 Vbeta primers and 13 Jbeta primers. The repertoire was sequenced with immunoSEQ multiplex PCR; TCRdb's copy has only in-frame clones and lacks some. The sample holds approximately 80,000 clones, 60% to 75% seen once. Study outcomes and limitations: It was shown in a later analysis that HLA-associated TCR beta chains were more clonally expanded than other, equally common chains.

This receptor was identified in a woman in her forties in good health and CMV-seropositive. The chain couples TRBV6-5 to TRBJ1-1; D remains unclear. Sequenced material: PBMCs. The CDR3 spells CASNPTMNTEAFF. In nucleotides, the CDR3 is TGTGCCAGCAACCCGACAATGAACACTGAAGCTTTCTTT.